The 24 T cell receptor beta chains in this list originate from one sample, sequenced in a study of human T cells and chemical hapten exposure (dated by TCRdb to the early 2020s). The time point tag for this specimen amounts to: patch test 2, 6 weeks after DPC sensitization. According to the study, the label for this sample's treatment or condition signals: therapeutic diphenylcyclopropenone sensitization with weekly scalp DPC. Receptor amplification or capture employed RACE. The listed sequencing device is NextSeq 500. TCRdb reworked the public reads: Q25 trimming with fastp, MiXCR clone assembly, productive beta chains retained. Entries are consolidated by CDR3 protein sequence, retaining the most common genes and DNA. In all, the sample holds some 350,000 distinct CDR3 sequences, and about 6% of those were seen once. The ten top clones hold less than 6.5% of the sample. The starting material was whole blood, obtained in connection with sensitization to the hapten diphenylcyclopropenone (DPC). The source is a woman aged 18-29 years with alopecia areata. Some clones in this sample may be carry-over from other donors' samples.

Many counts were recorded for this clonotype. The CDR3 bases are TGTGCCATCGCCTTCACAGGGGGCTTCGATCAGCCCCAGCATTTT. Its protein is CAIAFTGGFDQPQHF. The chain combines TRBV10-3 with TRBJ1-5, with 9 bases fitting TRBD1. V was pared by 8 bases and J by 5 bases, with 10 bases of the junction left unmatched. The CDR3 consists of 15 residues. CDR1 and CDR2 from the germline V gene are ENHRY and SYGVKD.

This clonotype was found a few times. CDR3 nucleotide sequence: TGTGCCAGCACCCGACCGGAAAGTACAGATACGCAGTATTTT. Amino acids: CASTRPESTDTQYF. The genes are TRBV6-6 and TRBJ2-3; no reliable D call. The CDR3 sequence is 14 residues long. Trimming cost V 7 bases and J 3 bases, with 14 bases left between them. Germline CDR1 MNHNY, CDR2 SVGAGI (reference sequence).

This clonotype was observed many times. This chain uses TRBV6-6 with TRBJ2-5, with D possibly being TRBD2 (5 bases). Between the trimmed V and J ends, which lost 5 bases and 1 base, there was a span of 8 bases. The CDR3 consists of 13 residues. Germline values: CDR1 MNHNY, CDR2 SVGAGI (reference sequence). The CDR3 loop is CASSTGSQETQYF. The CDR3 DNA is TGTGCCAGCAGTACGGGGTCCCAAGAGACCCAGTACTTC.

In its sample, this clonotype was seen many times. The gene calls are TRBV3-1 and TRBJ1-1; D gene unclear. Germline loops: CDR1 LGHDT, CDR2 YNNKEL (reference sequence). Trimming shortened V by 0 bases and J by 3 bases, and 11 bases separated the two germline ends. This CDR3 is built from 15 residues. CDR3 bases: TGTGCCAGCAGCCAAGAATATGGAAGCGACACTGAAGCTTTCTTT. As protein: CASSQEYGSDTEAFF. The whole variable domain, remainder taken from reference TRBV3-1 and TRBJ1-1, is DTAVSQTPKYLVTQMGNDKSIKCEQNLGHDTMYWYKQDSKKFLKIMFSYNNKELIINETVPNRFSPKSPDKAHLNLHINSLELGDSAVYFCASSQEYGSDTEAFFGQGTRLTVV.

The table lists this clonotype with a few counts. The V call is TRBV6-5, the J call TRBJ2-5; tentative D call: TRBD2 (7 bases). CDR3 size: 16 residues. Trimming took 1 base from V and 4 from J, leaving 16 bases between them. CDR1 and CDR2 from the germline V gene are MNHEY and SVGAGI. This CDR3 is CASSYYGGPGGETQYF. The CDR3 DNA reads TGTGCCAGCAGTTACTACGGGGGGCCCGGGGGAGAGACCCAGTACTTC.

The chain couples TRBV6-6 to TRBJ1-6; no clear D. This CDR3 region has 17 residues. In germline, CDR1 is MNHNY, CDR2 SVGAGI (reference sequence). V lost 5 bases and J lost 0, with 14 bases in between. CDR3 sequence reads: CASSPFIRPSYNSPLHF. CDR3 nucleotides: TGTGCCAGCAGTCCTTTTATACGTCCCTCCTATAATTCACCCCTCCACTTT.

This sequence joins TRBV28 and TRBJ1-2; D is perhaps TRBD1 (6 bases). Trimming left V 7 bases short and J 4 bases short, with 13 bases between. Germline loops: CDR1 MDHEN, CDR2 SYDVKM. CDR3 length: 13 residues. CDR3 sequence: CASTQQGVYGYTF. The DNA of the CDR3 is TGTGCCAGCACCCAACAGGGAGTCTATGGCTACACCTTC.

This clonotype was seen repeatedly, ten times or more. The rearrangement links TRBV21-1 to TRBJ1-5; TRBD1, as called in the table, went unchecked against the DNA. TRBV21-1 is a recognized pseudogene. This CDR3 has 17 amino acids. The CDR3 loop reads CASRAGVCRGSNQPQHF. CDR3 nucleotide sequence: TGTGCCAGCCGCGCCGGGGTATGTAGGGGTAGCAATCAGCCCCAGCATTTT.

This clonotype was observed a few times. The chain carries TRBV5-6 and TRBJ2-3; D is ambiguous. The CDR3 spans 13 residues. The V and J ends lost 3 bases and 6 bases respectively, with 11 bases between them. CDR1 SGHDT and CDR2 YYEEEE come from the germline V gene. DNA of the CDR3: TGTGCCAGCAGCTATTGGACGTGGGATACGCAGTATTTT. Residues: CASSYWTWDTQYF.

This clonotype was picked up a small number of times. The chain recombines TRBV12-3 or TRBV12-4 with TRBJ1-4; D possibly corresponds to TRBD1 (5 bases). V shed 6 bases and J shed 8 bases, with 16 bases lying between them. The CDR3 length is 14 residues. The CDR3: CASSARVDFEKLFF. CDR3 DNA: TGTGCCAGCAGCGCCAGGGTCGACTTCGAAAAACTGTTTTTT.

This clonotype was picked up many times. This chain uses TRBV10-3 with TRBJ2-1, with 7 bases aligning to TRBD1. This CDR3 has 17 residues. Trimming took 5 bases from V and 5 from J; bases not matched to a gene: 15. CDR1 and CDR2 (germline): ENHRY, SYGVKD. The CDR3, as DNA: TGTGCCATCAGTCCGAGAACAGGGGAAGGGGGAAACAATGAGCAGTTCTTC. This gives the protein CAISPRTGEGGNNEQFF.

This clonotype was counted only a few times. The rearrangement uses TRBV5-1 and TRBJ2-7, with 7 bases aligning to TRBD1. CDR3 length equals 17 residues. Per the germline V gene, CDR1 is SGHRS and CDR2 is YFSETQ. V lost 3 bases to trimming and J lost 8 bases; unmatched junction nucleotides: 20. This CDR3 is CASSSSAGTAASTKQYF. As DNA, the CDR3 is TGCGCCAGCAGCTCATCCGCCGGGACAGCAGCCTCCACGAAGCAGTACTTC.

This clonotype was seen ten or more times. The CDR3: CASSVGNRDSEQYF. As DNA, the CDR3 is TGTGCCAGCAGCGTAGGAAACAGGGATAGCGAGCAGTACTTC. J is TRBJ2-7 and V is TRBV9, with a tentative D call TRBD1 (6 bases). CDR1 and CDR2 from the germline V gene are SGDLS and YYNGEE. The CDR3 totals 14 residues. V lost 0 bases and J 6 bases, leaving 13 bases between the germline ends. The complete variable domain, with remaining parts taken from reference TRBV9 and TRBJ2-7, reads DSGVTQTPKHLITATGQRVTLRCSPRSGDLSVYWYQQSLDQGLQFLIQYYNGEERAKGNILERFSAQQFPDLHSELNLSSLELGDSALYFCASSVGNRDSEQYFGPGTRLTVT.

The CDR3: CASSSRQATGNTIYF. Here the CDR3 DNA reads TGTGCCAGCAGTTCCCGACAGGCGACTGGAAACACCATATATTTT. The chain recombines TRBV6-2 or TRBV6-3 with TRBJ1-3; D might be TRBD1 (6 bases). The V end lost 4 bases, the J end lost 2 bases, and 12 bases lay between the germline ends. This CDR3 has 15 residues. Germline V lookup: CDR1 MNHEY, CDR2 SVGEGT.

V and J are TRBV20-1 and TRBJ2-7; 11 bases are shared with TRBD1. CDR1 is DFQATT, CDR2 SNEGSKA, per germline (reference sequence). Trimming cost V 5 bases and J 6 bases; bases outside gene matches: 15. This CDR3 has 16 residues. For the CDR3, the DNA is TGCAGTGCTCGAAGATCCGGGACAGGGGGATCGTTCGAGCAGTACTTC. Translating gives CSARRSGTGGSFEQYF.

This clonotype was counted at least ten times. This rearrangement joins TRBV7-9 to TRBJ2-7; D gene ambiguous. The CDR3 extends over 12 amino acids. CDR1 SEHNR and CDR2 FQNEAQ come from the germline V gene (reference sequence). V lost 0 bases, J lost 4 bases, and 4 bases lay in between. CDR3 region: CASSLARYEQYF. The CDR3 region has the DNA TGTGCCAGCAGCTTAGCGAGATACGAGCAGTACTTC.

Details on this clonotype: An end of the junction differs from the germline gene, which may be a read error. This chain connects TRBV10-3 to TRBJ1-4; D not resolved. This CDR3 region has 13 residues. Per the germline V gene, CDR1 is ENHRY and CDR2 is SYGVKD. CDR3 sequence: CAISEAPGRTLIF. As DNA, the CDR3 is TGTGCCATCAGTGAGGCCCCCGGTAGGACCCTAATATTT.

The chain has TRBV5-1 and TRBJ1-3; 7 bases are shared with TRBD1. Trimming cost V 4 bases and J 4 bases; bases outside gene matches: 8. The CDR3 runs 15 residues. Germline V gene sequence: CDR1 SGHRS, CDR2 YFSETQ. CDR3 coding DNA: TGCGCCAGCAGCCCTGGACAGGCCACCGGAAACACCATATATTTT. Its protein is CASSPGQATGNTIYF. The whole variable domain, remainder taken from reference TRBV5-1 and TRBJ1-3, is KAGVTQTPRYLIKTRGQQVTLSCSPISGHRSVSWYQQTPGQGLQFLFEYFSETQRNKGNFPGRFSGRQFSNSRSEMNVSTLELGDSALYLCASSPGQATGNTIYFGEGSWLTVV.

This clonotype appeared a few times. This chain uses TRBV5-6 with TRBJ2-1; D might be TRBD2 (5 bases). The CDR3 sequence is 16 residues long. V was shortened by 0 bases and J by 0 bases, with 10 bases between the two germline ends. From germline, CDR1 is SGHDT and CDR2 YYEEEE. The chain's CDR3 is CASSLVGSSSYNEQFF. In nucleotides, the CDR3 is TGTGCCAGCAGCTTGGTTGGGAGTAGCTCCTACAATGAGCAGTTCTTC. Filled out from reference TRBV5-6 and TRBJ2-1, the complete variable domain reads DAGVTQSPTHLIKTRGQQVTLRCSPKSGHDTVSWYQQALGQGPQFIFQYYEEEERQRGNFPDRFSGHQFPNYSSELNVNALLLGDSALYLCASSLVGSSSYNEQFFGPGTRLTVL.

The sample holds a few counts of this clonotype. The rearrangement joins TRBV10-3 to TRBJ2-1; tentatively, D is TRBD1 (5 bases). The CDR3 has 13 residues. V was pared by 5 bases and J by 6 bases, with 11 bases between. Germline values: CDR1 ENHRY, CDR2 SYGVKD. CDR3 DNA: TGTGCCATCAGTACAGGCGCCTCCAATGAGCAGTTCTTC. It translates to CAISTGASNEQFF.

This clonotype was detected many times. The chain links TRBV9 to TRBJ2-5; D is unresolved. The CDR3 extends over 15 amino acids. Germline assignment: CDR1 SGDLS and CDR2 YYNGEE. Trimming took 0 bases from V and 5 from J, leaving 14 bases between them. The CDR3 DNA sequence: TGTGCCAGCAGCGTAGATGGGATGGAGAGGGAGACCCAGTACTTC. It encodes CASSVDGMERETQYF. Supplemented by reference TRBV9 and TRBJ2-5, the full variable domain reads DSGVTQTPKHLITATGQRVTLRCSPRSGDLSVYWYQQSLDQGLQFLIQYYNGEERAKGNILERFSAQQFPDLHSELNLSSLELGDSALYFCASSVDGMERETQYFGPGTRLLVL.

This clonotype occurred many times. The V gene is TRBV12-3 or TRBV12-4, the J gene TRBJ1-6, with D uncertain. The CDR3 is made up of 15 amino acids. V was cut by 3 bases and J by 8 bases, with 14 bases left in between. The chain's CDR3 is CASSFLAGPYSPLHF. The CDR3 nucleotides read TGTGCCAGCAGTTTCCTCGCCGGGCCCTATTCACCCCTCCACTTT.

The sample holds a few counts of this clonotype. The rearrangement joins TRBV12-3 or TRBV12-4 to TRBJ2-1; 9 nucleotides align to TRBD2. The CDR3 is made up of 15 amino acids. The V gene end was trimmed by 6 bases and the J gene end by 6 bases; junction bases not matched to a gene: 9. The DNA for the CDR3 is TGTGCCAGCAGAGCCTGGGCGGGGGGGTTCAATGAGCAGTTCTTC. This codes for CASRAWAGGFNEQFF.

This clonotype was observed a few times. This chain connects TRBV4-1 to TRBJ2-1; no clear D gene. V lost 4 bases and J lost 8, with 12 bases in between. CDR3 length: 13 amino acids. Germline assignment: CDR1 MGHRA and CDR2 YSYEKL. CDR3 coding DNA: TGCGCCAGCAGCCTTTCGATCGTCGATGAGCAGTTCTTC. Amino acid sequence: CASSLSIVDEQFF.